The rows below give T cell receptor beta chains drawn from one sample of a study of blood T cell repertoires in COVID-19. Repertoires were generated with immunoSEQ multiplex PCR, while TCRdb's copy carries only in-frame clones and drops some. Among fewer than 350,000 clones, roughly 90% were seen once, and the ten largest hold roughly 2%. Specimen: PBMCs or T cells enriched from blood (not recorded which). The receptors here all came from a woman between 35 and 50 years old with acute COVID-19. Each CDR3 is given with its conserved first and last residue. Each record gives: CDR3 DNA, CDR3 protein, J gene, clone size, D gene, V gene. D genes are given only for firm matches. Clone size is stated in some rows and not others, as once, few, many or a class when expanded.

cdr3_nt: TGTGCCAGTAGTAGGGGCCTTCGAGCGGGGCATAGCGATGAGCAGTTCTTC
cdr3_aa: CASSRGLRAGHSDEQFF
j_call: TRBJ2-1
clone_size: once
d_call: TRBD2
v_call: TRBV19

cdr3_nt: TGTGCCAGCTCACCCTCCGGGACAGCTAGCAATCAGCCCCAGCATTTT
cdr3_aa: CASSPSGTASNQPQHF
j_call: TRBJ1-5
clone_size: .
d_call: TRBD1
v_call: TRBV18

cdr3_nt: TGTGCCAGCAGTTTCTTAGGGGAACTTACTAATGAAAAACTGTTTTTT
cdr3_aa: CASSFLGELTNEKLFF
j_call: TRBJ1-4
clone_size: .
d_call: .
v_call: TRBV6-5

cdr3_nt: TGTGCCAGCAGTCCCCAGTCCCGCAATTACAATGAGCAGTTCTTC
cdr3_aa: CASSPQSRNYNEQFF
j_call: TRBJ2-1
clone_size: .
d_call: .
v_call: TRBV6-2/TRBV6-3

cdr3_nt: TGTGCCAGTAGTATAGAGGCGGGGGGTCCCTACGAGCAGTACTTC
cdr3_aa: CASSIEAGGPYEQYF
j_call: TRBJ2-7
clone_size: .
d_call: TRBD2
v_call: TRBV19

cdr3_nt: TGTGCCAGCAGTGAGGGACAGGGGGCAATACCCCAGCATTTT
cdr3_aa: CASSEGQGAIPQHF
j_call: TRBJ1-5
clone_size: .
d_call: TRBD1
v_call: TRBV6-1

cdr3_nt: TGTGCCAGCAGGCGCAGGAGGGCGAACACCGGGGAGCTGTTTTTT
cdr3_aa: CASRRRRANTGELFF
j_call: TRBJ2-2
clone_size: .
d_call: .
v_call: TRBV11-3

cdr3_nt: TGCGCCAGCAGCCCTGGGGTATCCGGAGGGAATGAAAAACTGTTTTTT
cdr3_aa: CASSPGVSGGNEKLFF
j_call: TRBJ1-4
clone_size: .
d_call: .
v_call: TRBV5-1

cdr3_nt: TGTGCCAGCAGGGAGTACAATGAGCAGTTCTTC
cdr3_aa: CASREYNEQFF
j_call: TRBJ2-1
clone_size: .
d_call: .
v_call: TRBV28

cdr3_nt: TGTGCCAGCAGCCTTAGGGGGACAGGGCTAGGCACTGAAGCTTTCTTT
cdr3_aa: CASSLRGTGLGTEAFF
j_call: TRBJ1-1
clone_size: .
d_call: TRBD1
v_call: TRBV27

cdr3_nt: TGTGCCAGCTCACCACCTACGACAGGGTCCGGGGAGCTGTTTTTT
cdr3_aa: CASSPPTTGSGELFF
j_call: TRBJ2-2
clone_size: .
d_call: TRBD1
v_call: TRBV18

cdr3_nt: TGTGCCAGCAGCGGGACAGGGAATCAGCCCCAGCATTTT
cdr3_aa: CASSGTGNQPQHF
j_call: TRBJ1-5
clone_size: .
d_call: TRBD1
v_call: TRBV12-3/TRBV12-4

cdr3_nt: TGTGCCAGCAGCCAAGACAGCTATGGCTACACCTTC
cdr3_aa: CASSQDSYGYTF
j_call: TRBJ1-2
clone_size: .
d_call: .
v_call: TRBV3-1/TRBV3-2

cdr3_nt: TGTGCCAGCAGCTTGGAACCTCAGGGGAATTCACCCCTCCACTTT
cdr3_aa: CASSLEPQGNSPLHF
j_call: TRBJ1-6
clone_size: .
d_call: .
v_call: TRBV5-5

cdr3_nt: TGTGCCAGCAGCCCTTTGGGGACTAGCGATGGTGAGCAGTTCTTC
cdr3_aa: CASSPLGTSDGEQFF
j_call: TRBJ2-1
clone_size: once
d_call: TRBD2
v_call: TRBV11-2

cdr3_nt: TGCGCCAGCAGCTTGGGACAGGGTCCAGGCTACACCTTC
cdr3_aa: CASSLGQGPGYTF
j_call: TRBJ1-2
clone_size: .
d_call: TRBD1
v_call: TRBV5-1

cdr3_nt: TGTGCCAGCAGCCAAAAGACCTCGAGGACTGAAGCTTTCTTT
cdr3_aa: CASSQKTSRTEAFF
j_call: TRBJ1-1
clone_size: few
d_call: .
v_call: TRBV3-1/TRBV3-2

cdr3_nt: TGTGCCAGCAGTGAACGTAGGGGGCCTGAAAAACTGTTTTTT
cdr3_aa: CASSERRGPEKLFF
j_call: TRBJ1-4
clone_size: .
d_call: TRBD1
v_call: TRBV6-1

cdr3_nt: TGCAGCGTTCGGAGGACTAGCGGGAGGTACAATGAGCAGTTCTTC
cdr3_aa: CSVRRTSGRYNEQFF
j_call: TRBJ2-1
clone_size: .
d_call: TRBD2
v_call: TRBV29-1

cdr3_nt: TGTGCCAGCAGTCCTAACAGGGGAAACACTGAAGCTTTCTTT
cdr3_aa: CASSPNRGNTEAFF
j_call: TRBJ1-1
clone_size: .
d_call: TRBD1
v_call: TRBV27

cdr3_nt: TGTGCCAGCAGCTTGGAGGGACAGCCTAATGAAAAACTGTTTTTT
cdr3_aa: CASSLEGQPNEKLFF
j_call: TRBJ1-4
clone_size: .
d_call: TRBD1
v_call: TRBV5-5

cdr3_nt: TGTGCCAGCAGTTTTGGCCAGGGGCTAGGAGAGACCCAGTACTTC
cdr3_aa: CASSFGQGLGETQYF
j_call: TRBJ2-5
clone_size: .
d_call: .
v_call: TRBV28

cdr3_nt: TGTGCCAGCAGTTTATTACCGGGACTAGCAGAGTATGAGCAGTTCTTC
cdr3_aa: CASSLLPGLAEYEQFF
j_call: TRBJ2-1
clone_size: .
d_call: TRBD2
v_call: TRBV6-2/TRBV6-3

cdr3_nt: TGTGCCTGGAGTGTAGAACAGGGGATTGATAAACTGTTTTTT
cdr3_aa: CAWSVEQGIDKLFF
j_call: TRBJ1-4
clone_size: .
d_call: TRBD1
v_call: TRBV30

cdr3_nt: TGCGCCAGCAGTTACACCCGGGACTCGGGTGAGGAGTTCTTC
cdr3_aa: CASSYTRDSGEEFF
j_call: TRBJ2-1
clone_size: .
d_call: .
v_call: TRBV4-1

cdr3_nt: TGTGCCAGCAGCCCTAGCGGGAGCTCCTACAATGAGCAGTTCTTC
cdr3_aa: CASSPSGSSYNEQFF
j_call: TRBJ2-1
clone_size: .
d_call: TRBD2
v_call: TRBV7-9

cdr3_nt: TGTGCCATCAGGGGGACAGATCTCTCTTCCCCTTTCTTT
cdr3_aa: CAIRGTDLSSPFF
j_call: TRBJ1-1
clone_size: .
d_call: TRBD1
v_call: TRBV10-3

cdr3_nt: TGCGCCAGCAGCTTCGCCGGGACAGGGGCGTCGGAAGCTTTCTTT
cdr3_aa: CASSFAGTGASEAFF
j_call: TRBJ1-1
clone_size: once
d_call: TRBD1
v_call: TRBV5-1

cdr3_nt: TGTGCCAGCAGCCGAGGGGGCAGAAACACTGAAGCTTTCTTT
cdr3_aa: CASSRGGRNTEAFF
j_call: TRBJ1-1
clone_size: once
d_call: TRBD1
v_call: TRBV14

cdr3_nt: TGTGCCAGCAGAGAGAGGGACATCGGGAACTATGGCTACACCTTC
cdr3_aa: CASRERDIGNYGYTF
j_call: TRBJ1-2
clone_size: .
d_call: .
v_call: TRBV14

cdr3_nt: TGTGCCAGCATCAACCCCTCGTCCTCCGACAGGACCCTCGGGCAGTACTTC
cdr3_aa: CASINPSSSDRTLGQYF
j_call: TRBJ2-7
clone_size: .
d_call: .
v_call: TRBV21-1

cdr3_nt: TGCGCCAGCAGCCGGCTGACAGTCCAACAAGAGACCCAGTACTTC
cdr3_aa: CASSRLTVQQETQYF
j_call: TRBJ2-5
clone_size: .
d_call: .
v_call: TRBV5-1

cdr3_nt: TGTGCCAGCAGTGAAGTACTAGCGGGGGCTGTCTACGAGCAGTACTTC
cdr3_aa: CASSEVLAGAVYEQYF
j_call: TRBJ2-7
clone_size: .
d_call: TRBD2
v_call: TRBV2

cdr3_nt: TGTGCCAGCAGCCGAGACAGGCTCTCTTCGGGCACTGAAGCTTTCTTT
cdr3_aa: CASSRDRLSSGTEAFF
j_call: TRBJ1-1
clone_size: .
d_call: .
v_call: TRBV7-8

cdr3_nt: TGTGCCAGCAGCCAAGAGGTGACTAGAGCTGTCGATGAGCAGTTCTTC
cdr3_aa: CASSQEVTRAVDEQFF
j_call: TRBJ2-1
clone_size: .
d_call: .
v_call: TRBV7-8

cdr3_nt: TGTGCCAGCAGCCCCACCGGGACTAGAGTTGATGAGCAGTTCTTC
cdr3_aa: CASSPTGTRVDEQFF
j_call: TRBJ2-1
clone_size: .
d_call: TRBD2
v_call: TRBV7-3

cdr3_nt: TGTGCCAGCAGCCCACAGGGACAGCAAGAGACCCAGTACTTC
cdr3_aa: CASSPQGQQETQYF
j_call: TRBJ2-5
clone_size: .
d_call: TRBD1
v_call: TRBV7-2

cdr3_nt: TGTGCCAGCAGCCAACCTAAACACAATGAGCAGTTCTTC
cdr3_aa: CASSQPKHNEQFF
j_call: TRBJ2-1
clone_size: .
d_call: .
v_call: TRBV3-1/TRBV3-2

cdr3_nt: TGTGCCAGCAGTCACGATGAGGGCGCTGGAAACACCATATATTTT
cdr3_aa: CASSHDEGAGNTIYF
j_call: TRBJ1-3
clone_size: .
d_call: .
v_call: TRBV6-5

cdr3_nt: TGTGCCAGCAAGGGAGCGGGGGGTAAGAATGAGCAGTTCTTC
cdr3_aa: CASKGAGGKNEQFF
j_call: TRBJ2-1
clone_size: .
d_call: TRBD2
v_call: TRBV28

cdr3_nt: TGTGCCAGCAGTTTAAGGGGGTACGAGCAGTACTTC
cdr3_aa: CASSLRGYEQYF
j_call: TRBJ2-7
clone_size: .
d_call: .
v_call: TRBV28

cdr3_nt: TGTGCCATCAGTGAGGGACTAGCGAGGCGGGATGAGCAGTTCTTC
cdr3_aa: CAISEGLARRDEQFF
j_call: TRBJ2-1
clone_size: .
d_call: TRBD2
v_call: TRBV10-3